These T cell receptor beta chains were read from a single sample in a study of T-cell reconstitution after alpha-beta-depleted transplantation in children. TCRdb recomputed calls from the PCR reads with MiXCR, one row per CDR3 protein. The data contain 800,000 to 1,000,000 distinct CDR3 sequences, about 31% of them singletons. The specimen was PBMCs, mostly from graft donor cells, collected 360 days after TCRalphabeta/CD19-depleted stem cell transplant. The receptors come from a boy less than two years old who had a stem cell transplant for SCID, so the T cells may come from the graft donor. CDR3s include the opening cysteine and the closing phenylalanine or tryptophan. D genes are given only for firm matches. A clone size is listed for some rows: how often the clone was seen (once, few, many), or a class if it is expanded.

CDR3 DNA | CDR3 protein | J gene | D gene | clone size | V gene
TGTGCCAGCAGTGAAGACGGCAGTCCCTGGGATGGGGGCTACACCTTC | CASSEDGSPWDGGYTF | TRBJ1-2 | - | few | TRBV6-1
TGTGCCAGCAGCAAGACCGGGACAGGTAGCACAGATACGCAGTATTTT | CASSKTGTGSTDTQYF | TRBJ2-3 | TRBD1 | - | TRBV6-1
TGTGCCAGCAGCGGGACAGGGCGGGACTTC | CASSGTGRDF | TRBJ2-7 | TRBD1 | few | TRBV6-6
TGTGCCAGCAGTTTTGGGGGGCCCGGGGAGCTGTTTTTT | CASSFGGPGELFF | TRBJ2-2 | - | many | TRBV12-3/TRBV12-4
TGTGCCACCAGTGAGTCAGGGGACAATGAGCAGTTCTTC | CATSESGDNEQFF | TRBJ2-1 | - | few | TRBV24-1
TGCGCCAGCAGCTTGGTGGGACGCTCCTCGACTAACTATGGCTACACCTTC | CASSLVGRSSTNYGYTF | TRBJ1-2 | - | - | TRBV5-1
TGTGCCAGCAGTGAAGCGGGGACAGGGGGGTACGAGCAGTACTTC | CASSEAGTGGYEQYF | TRBJ2-7 | TRBD1 | - | TRBV2
TGTGCCATCACCAGATTCACAGGTCCCTATTCCTACAATGAGCAGTTCTTC | CAITRFTGPYSYNEQFF | TRBJ2-1 | - | few | TRBV10-3
TGCGCCAGCAGCTTGGAGGTGTGGCAGGGGATCGGCTACACCTTC | CASSLEVWQGIGYTF | TRBJ1-2 | - | few | TRBV5-1
TGTGCCAGCAGTCGACAGGGGTATACAGGAGATACGCAGTATTTT | CASSRQGYTGDTQYF | TRBJ2-3 | TRBD1 | - | TRBV12-3/TRBV12-4
TGTGCCAGCAGCCTAGGAGTTGGGACTGTCTACGAGCAGTACTTC | CASSLGVGTVYEQYF | TRBJ2-7 | - | once | TRBV7-9
TGTGCCAGCAGATGGTGGGTTGAGGGGAACTACGAGCAGTACTTC | CASRWWVEGNYEQYF | TRBJ2-7 | - | few | TRBV6-1
TGCGCCAGCAGCTCGGGACACTTGAACACTGAAGCTTTCTTT | CASSSGHLNTEAFF | TRBJ1-1 | - | few | TRBV4-1
TGCGCCAGCAGCCCCCGGAAGGAGGACACTGAAGCTTTCTTT | CASSPRKEDTEAFF | TRBJ1-1 | - | - | TRBV4-3
TGCAGTGCGGGGGGTGGACAGGGGGCTAACACTGAAGCTTTCTTT | CSAGGGQGANTEAFF | TRBJ1-1 | TRBD1 | - | TRBV20-1
TGCAGCGCTTACGAGAGCTACGAGCAGTACTTC | CSAYESYEQYF | TRBJ2-7 | - | - | TRBV29-1
TGTGCCAGCAGGAATATTTGGACTAGCGACGATGAGCAGTTCTTC | CASRNIWTSDDEQFF | TRBJ2-1 | TRBD2 | - | TRBV6-2/TRBV6-3
TGTGCCAGCAGCTTTGAGTCGGCTAGGCGGACAGGCAACACTGAAGCTTTCTTT | CASSFESARRTGNTEAFF | TRBJ1-1 | TRBD1 | - | TRBV5-6
TGTGCCAGCAGTTCAGGGGGGAAGAGGGTCAATGAGCAGTTCTTC | CASSSGGKRVNEQFF | TRBJ2-1 | - | few | TRBV6-2/TRBV6-3
TGTGCCTGCAGCCAAGGGTATCCGTCGGAGCCCATGAACACTGAAGCTTTCTTT | CACSQGYPSEPMNTEAFF | TRBJ1-1 | - | - | TRBV3-1
TGCGCCAGCAGCTTAGTACCCAGGGGAGATTCACCCCTCCACTTT | CASSLVPRGDSPLHF | TRBJ1-6 | - | - | TRBV5-1
TGTGCCAGCAGCCTCGGGGGGGAACTTTCCGAGCAGTACTTC | CASSLGGELSEQYF | TRBJ2-7 | TRBD2 | - | TRBV4-2
TGTGCCACCAGTGACCTCGACAGGCCCTATAGCAATCAGCCCCAGCATTTT | CATSDLDRPYSNQPQHF | TRBJ1-5 | - | - | TRBV24-1
TGTGCCAGCAGCTTGCTTGGGGGGGCTCTCACAGATACGCAGTATTTT | CASSLLGGALTDTQYF | TRBJ2-3 | - | - | TRBV5-4
TGTGCCAGCAGCTCTTTACCCGGGGCTAACTATGGCTACACCTTC | CASSSLPGANYGYTF | TRBJ1-2 | - | few | TRBV5-5
TGCAGTGCTAGACATTGGACCTACGAGCAGTACTTC | CSARHWTYEQYF | TRBJ2-7 | - | - | TRBV20-1
TGTGCCAGCAGTTTAGTGGGGTCTCCTACGAATGAGCAGTTCTTC | CASSLVGSPTNEQFF | TRBJ2-1 | - | - | TRBV12-3/TRBV12-4
TGCGCCAGCAGCTTGGTCGGGCAGGGGAACACCGGGGAGCTGTTTTTT | CASSLVGQGNTGELFF | TRBJ2-2 | - | once | TRBV5-1
TGCAGCGTAGACAGGGACGCAGATACGCAGTATTTT | CSVDRDADTQYF | TRBJ2-3 | TRBD1 | - | TRBV29-1
TGTGCCAGCAGCCAAGTCCCTGGGACAGGGGGCGAGACCCAGTACTTC | CASSQVPGTGGETQYF | TRBJ2-5 | TRBD1 | few | TRBV14
TGCGCCAGCAGCCATGCAAGGGGGAGCTATGGCTACACCTTC | CASSHARGSYGYTF | TRBJ1-2 | - | - | TRBV4-3
TGTGCCAGCAGTTTGAGATCCCCTGAAGCTTTCTTT | CASSLRSPEAFF | TRBJ1-1 | - | - | TRBV12-3/TRBV12-4
TGTGCCACCAGCAGAGGCGGGTCAGACGTAGCCAAAAACATTCAGTACTTC | CATSRGGSDVAKNIQYF | TRBJ2-4 | - | many | TRBV15
TGTGCCAGCAGCTTAGGGCACACAGGGCCGGAGTCTTTCTTT | CASSLGHTGPESFF | TRBJ1-1 | - | - | TRBV7-8
TGTGCCATCAGCAGAATGAACACTGAAGCTTTCTTT | CAISRMNTEAFF | TRBJ1-1 | - | few | TRBV10-3
TGTGCCAGCAGCTTAGGCGTGAATGGAATTAATGAAAAACTGTTTTTT | CASSLGVNGINEKLFF | TRBJ1-4 | - | many | TRBV7-8
TGCAGCGTTCCGGCGCAGGGGCGATATAATGAGCAGTTCTTC | CSVPAQGRYNEQFF | TRBJ2-1 | - | few | TRBV29-1
TGCGCCAGCAGCTTGGCCAAGAGCGGGGGCTACAATGAGCAGTTCTTC | CASSLAKSGGYNEQFF | TRBJ2-1 | TRBD2 | - | TRBV5-1
TGTGCCAGCAGGACACAGGGAGGCGGGTTAGAGACCCAGTACTTC | CASRTQGGGLETQYF | TRBJ2-5 | - | few | TRBV12-3/TRBV12-4
TGTGCCAGCTCCCCTAGGGCCGGGACAGGGGGTCCTGAAGCTTTCTTT | CASSPRAGTGGPEAFF | TRBJ1-1 | TRBD1 | few | TRBV18